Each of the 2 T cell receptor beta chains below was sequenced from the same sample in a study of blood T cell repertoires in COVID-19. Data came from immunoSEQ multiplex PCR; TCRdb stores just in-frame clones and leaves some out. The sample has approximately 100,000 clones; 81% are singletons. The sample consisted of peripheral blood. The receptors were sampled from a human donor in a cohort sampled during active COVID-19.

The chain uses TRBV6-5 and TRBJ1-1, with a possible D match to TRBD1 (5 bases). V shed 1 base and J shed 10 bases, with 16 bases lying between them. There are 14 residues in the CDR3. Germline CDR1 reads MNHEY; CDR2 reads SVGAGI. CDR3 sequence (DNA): TGTGCCAGCAGTTACTTGGGGCAGGAGTTGGTAGCTTTCTTT. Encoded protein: CASSYLGQELVAFF.

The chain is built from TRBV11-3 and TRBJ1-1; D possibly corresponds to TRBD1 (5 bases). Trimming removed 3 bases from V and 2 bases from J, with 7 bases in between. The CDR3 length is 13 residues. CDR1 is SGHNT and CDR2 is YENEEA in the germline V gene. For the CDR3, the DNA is TGTGCCAGCAGCTTCCAGGGAAACACTGAAGCTTTCTTT. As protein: CASSFQGNTEAFF.